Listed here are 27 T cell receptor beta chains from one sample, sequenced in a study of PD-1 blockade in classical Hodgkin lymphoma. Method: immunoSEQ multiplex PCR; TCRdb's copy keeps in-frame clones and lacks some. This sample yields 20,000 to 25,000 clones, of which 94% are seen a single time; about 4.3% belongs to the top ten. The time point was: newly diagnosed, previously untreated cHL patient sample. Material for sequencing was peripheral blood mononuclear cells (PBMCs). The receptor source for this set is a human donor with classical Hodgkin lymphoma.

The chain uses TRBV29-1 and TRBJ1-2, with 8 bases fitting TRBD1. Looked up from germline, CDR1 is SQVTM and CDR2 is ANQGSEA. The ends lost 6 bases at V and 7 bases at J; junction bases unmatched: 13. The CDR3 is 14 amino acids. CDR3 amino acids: CSVARSQGASGYTF. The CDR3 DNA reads TGCAGCGTCGCGAGAAGCCAGGGGGCTAGTGGCTACACCTTC.

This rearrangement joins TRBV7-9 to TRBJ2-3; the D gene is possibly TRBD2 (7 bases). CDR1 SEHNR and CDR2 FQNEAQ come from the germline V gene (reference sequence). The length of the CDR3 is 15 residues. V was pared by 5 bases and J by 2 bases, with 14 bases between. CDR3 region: CASSPKGGVTDTQYF. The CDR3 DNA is TGTGCCAGCAGCCCGAAGGGGGGGGTCACAGATACGCAGTATTTT.

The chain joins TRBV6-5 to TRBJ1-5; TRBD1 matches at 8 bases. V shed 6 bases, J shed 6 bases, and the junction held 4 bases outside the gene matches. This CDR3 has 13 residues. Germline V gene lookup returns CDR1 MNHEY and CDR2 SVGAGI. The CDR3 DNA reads TGTGCCAGCAGGTTAGACAGGGGTCAGCCCCAGCATTTT. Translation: CASRLDRGQPQHF.

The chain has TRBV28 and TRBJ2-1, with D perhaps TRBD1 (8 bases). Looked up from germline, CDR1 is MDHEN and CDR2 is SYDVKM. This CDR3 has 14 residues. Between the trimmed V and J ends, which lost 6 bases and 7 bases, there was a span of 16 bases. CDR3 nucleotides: TGTGCCAGCAGAGGACAGGGAGGGGGGAATGAGCAGTTCTTC. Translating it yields CASRGQGGGNEQFF.

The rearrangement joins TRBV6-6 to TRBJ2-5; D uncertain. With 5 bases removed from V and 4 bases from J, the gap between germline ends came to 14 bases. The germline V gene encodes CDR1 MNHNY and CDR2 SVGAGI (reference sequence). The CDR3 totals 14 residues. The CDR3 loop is CASSPIFDGETQYF. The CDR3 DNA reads TGTGCCAGCAGTCCCATCTTTGATGGAGAGACCCAGTACTTC.

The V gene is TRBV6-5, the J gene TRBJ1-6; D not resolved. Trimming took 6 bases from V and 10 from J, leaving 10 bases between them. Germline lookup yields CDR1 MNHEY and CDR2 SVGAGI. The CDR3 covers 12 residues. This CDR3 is CASRRLRSPLHF. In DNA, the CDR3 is TGTGCCAGCAGGCGCCTACGATCACCCCTCCACTTT.

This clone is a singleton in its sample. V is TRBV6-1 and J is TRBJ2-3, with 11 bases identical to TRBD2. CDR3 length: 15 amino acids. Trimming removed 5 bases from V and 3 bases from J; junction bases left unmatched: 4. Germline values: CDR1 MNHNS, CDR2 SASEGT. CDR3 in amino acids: CASSLAGGWTDTQYF. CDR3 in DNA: TGTGCCAGCAGTCTAGCGGGGGGATGGACAGATACGCAGTATTTT.

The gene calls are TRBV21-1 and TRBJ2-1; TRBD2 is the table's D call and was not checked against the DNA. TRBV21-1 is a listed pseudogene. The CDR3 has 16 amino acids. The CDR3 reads CASSTTVAGVCNEQFF. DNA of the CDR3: TGTGCCAGCAGCACTACAGTAGCGGGAGTTTGCAATGAGCAGTTCTTC.

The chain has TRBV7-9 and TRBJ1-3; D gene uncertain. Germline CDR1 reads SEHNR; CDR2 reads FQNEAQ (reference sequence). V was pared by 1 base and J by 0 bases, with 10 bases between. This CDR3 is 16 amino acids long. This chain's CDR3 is CASSLEHPSSGNTIYF. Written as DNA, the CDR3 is TGTGCCAGCAGCTTAGAACACCCGAGCTCTGGAAACACCATATATTTT.

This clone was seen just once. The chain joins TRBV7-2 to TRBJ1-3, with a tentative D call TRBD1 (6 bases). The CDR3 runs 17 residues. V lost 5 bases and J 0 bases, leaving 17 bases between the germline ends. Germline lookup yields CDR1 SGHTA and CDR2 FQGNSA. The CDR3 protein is CASSTEGSGASGNTIYF. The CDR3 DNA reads TGTGCCAGCAGCACAGAGGGTTCGGGGGCCTCTGGAAACACCATATATTTT.

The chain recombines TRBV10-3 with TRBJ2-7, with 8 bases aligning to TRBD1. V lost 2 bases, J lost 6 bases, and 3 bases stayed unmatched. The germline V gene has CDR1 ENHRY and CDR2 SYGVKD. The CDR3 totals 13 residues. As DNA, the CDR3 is TGTGCCATCAGTGAGGGGACAGGTTCCGAGCAGTACTTC. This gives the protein CAISEGTGSEQYF.

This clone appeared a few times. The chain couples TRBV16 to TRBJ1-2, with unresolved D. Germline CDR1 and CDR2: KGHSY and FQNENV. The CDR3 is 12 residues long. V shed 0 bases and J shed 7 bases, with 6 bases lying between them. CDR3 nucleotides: TGTGCCAGCAGCCAATCGAGGATTGGCTACACCTTC. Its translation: CASSQSRIGYTF.

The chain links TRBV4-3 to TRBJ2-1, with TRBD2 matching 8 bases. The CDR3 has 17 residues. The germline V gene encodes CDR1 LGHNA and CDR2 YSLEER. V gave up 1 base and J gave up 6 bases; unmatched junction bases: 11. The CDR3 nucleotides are TGCGCCAGCAGCCAAGCAGGGACGGCTAGCGGGTTCAATGAGCAGTTCTTC. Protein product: CASSQAGTASGFNEQFF.

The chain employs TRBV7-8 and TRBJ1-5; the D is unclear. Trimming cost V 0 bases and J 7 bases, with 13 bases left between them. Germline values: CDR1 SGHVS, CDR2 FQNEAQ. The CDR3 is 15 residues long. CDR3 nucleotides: TGTGCCAGCAGCTTAGCGCTAGGGTTCTGGCAGCCCCAGCATTTT. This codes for CASSLALGFWQPQHF.

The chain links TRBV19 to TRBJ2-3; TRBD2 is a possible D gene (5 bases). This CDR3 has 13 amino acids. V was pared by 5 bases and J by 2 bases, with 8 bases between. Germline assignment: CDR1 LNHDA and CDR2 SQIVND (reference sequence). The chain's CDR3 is CASSRGFTDTQYF. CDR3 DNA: TGTGCCAGTAGTCGGGGATTCACAGATACGCAGTATTTT.

DNA for the CDR3: TGTGCCAGCAGCACCGCCCTGACCGGGGAGCTGTTTTTT. Its protein is CASSTALTGELFF. This chain uses TRBV11-1 with TRBJ2-2; D is unclear. The germline V and J ends were trimmed by 5 bases and 5 bases, with 9 bases remaining between them. CDR3 length: 13 residues. Germline V gene sequence: CDR1 SGHAT, CDR2 FQDESV (reference sequence).

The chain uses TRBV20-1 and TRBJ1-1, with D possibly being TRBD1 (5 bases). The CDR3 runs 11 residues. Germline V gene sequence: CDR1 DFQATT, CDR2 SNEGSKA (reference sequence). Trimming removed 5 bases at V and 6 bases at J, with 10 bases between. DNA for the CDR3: TGCAGTGCTCAACGACAGTCTGAAGCTTTCTTT. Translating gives CSAQRQSEAFF.

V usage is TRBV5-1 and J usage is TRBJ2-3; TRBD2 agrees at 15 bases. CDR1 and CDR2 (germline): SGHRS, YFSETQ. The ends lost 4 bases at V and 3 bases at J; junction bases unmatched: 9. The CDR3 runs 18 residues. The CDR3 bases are TGCGCCAGCAGCCTCGGACTAGCGGGGGGGCCATTTACAGATACGCAGTATTTT. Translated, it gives CASSLGLAGGPFTDTQYF.

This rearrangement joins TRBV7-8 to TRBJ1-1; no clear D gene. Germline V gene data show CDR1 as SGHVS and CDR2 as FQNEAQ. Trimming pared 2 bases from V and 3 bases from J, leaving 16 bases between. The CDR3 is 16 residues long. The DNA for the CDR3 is TGTGCCAGCAGCTTAAAACGCACAGACATTCACACTGAAGCTTTCTTT. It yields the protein CASSLKRTDIHTEAFF.

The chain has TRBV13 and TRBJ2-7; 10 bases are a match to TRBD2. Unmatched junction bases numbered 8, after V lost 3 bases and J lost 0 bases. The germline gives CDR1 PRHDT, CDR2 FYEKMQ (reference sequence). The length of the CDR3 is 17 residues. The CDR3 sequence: CASSLGSGRLRSYEQYF. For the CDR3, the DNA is TGTGCCAGCAGCTTGGGTAGCGGGAGGCTGCGCTCCTACGAGCAGTACTTC.

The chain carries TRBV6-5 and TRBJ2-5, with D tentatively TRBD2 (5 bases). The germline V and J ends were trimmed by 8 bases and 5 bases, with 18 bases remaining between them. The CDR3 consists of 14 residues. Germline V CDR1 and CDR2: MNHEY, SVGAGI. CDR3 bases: TGTGCCAGCGGGCCTTGGTCCGAGGGCGAGACCCAGTACTTC. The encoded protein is CASGPWSEGETQYF.

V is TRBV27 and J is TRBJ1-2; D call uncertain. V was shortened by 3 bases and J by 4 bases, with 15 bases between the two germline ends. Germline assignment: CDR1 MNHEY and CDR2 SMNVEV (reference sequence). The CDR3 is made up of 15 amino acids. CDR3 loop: CASSLRQLPSYGYTF. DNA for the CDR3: TGTGCCAGCAGTTTGCGGCAGCTGCCTTCCTATGGCTACACCTTC.

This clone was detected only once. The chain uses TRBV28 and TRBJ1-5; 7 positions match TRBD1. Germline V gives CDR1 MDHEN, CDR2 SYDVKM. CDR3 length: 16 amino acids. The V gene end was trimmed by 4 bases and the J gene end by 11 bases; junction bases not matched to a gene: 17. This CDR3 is CASSSYGTVPSGAQHF. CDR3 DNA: TGTGCCAGCAGTTCTTACGGGACAGTACCTTCGGGGGCCCAGCATTTT.

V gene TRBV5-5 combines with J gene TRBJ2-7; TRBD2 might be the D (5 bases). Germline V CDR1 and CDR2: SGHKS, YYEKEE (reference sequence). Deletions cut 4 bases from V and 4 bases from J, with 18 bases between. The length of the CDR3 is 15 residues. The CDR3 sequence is CASSPYPDRDYEQYF. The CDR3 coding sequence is TGTGCCAGCAGCCCGTACCCAGATCGGGATTACGAGCAGTACTTC.

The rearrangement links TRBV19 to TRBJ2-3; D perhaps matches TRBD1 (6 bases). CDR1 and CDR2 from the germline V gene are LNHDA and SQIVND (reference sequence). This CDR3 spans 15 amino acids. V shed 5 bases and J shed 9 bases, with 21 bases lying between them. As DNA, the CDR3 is TGTGCCAGTAGTGTCGTGACAGGTAACCAAGACACGCAGTATTTT. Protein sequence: CASSVVTGNQDTQYF.

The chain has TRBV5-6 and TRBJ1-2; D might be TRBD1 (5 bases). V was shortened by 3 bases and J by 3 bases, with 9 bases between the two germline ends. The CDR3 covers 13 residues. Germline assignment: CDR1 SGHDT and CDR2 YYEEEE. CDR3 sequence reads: CASSWGGDYGYTF. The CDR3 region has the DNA TGTGCCAGCAGCTGGGGGGGAGACTATGGCTACACCTTC.

CDR3 nucleotides: TGTGCCAGCAGCCCTAGCGGCTCGAACACTGAAGCTTTCTTT. Translation gives CASSPSGSNTEAFF. The chain joins TRBV7-2 to TRBJ1-1; D gene unclear. V lost 5 bases and J 1 base, leaving 11 bases between the germline ends. The length of the CDR3 is 14 residues. Germline V gene lookup returns CDR1 SGHTA and CDR2 FQGNSA.